This is a list of T cell receptor beta chains from one sample in a study of radiotherapy plus CTLA-4 blockade in lung cancer. Some clones are missing from TCRdb's copy, which holds only in-frame ones; the method was immunoSEQ multiplex PCR. In the table there are roughly 42,000 clones, 63% of which are singletons. This specimen consisted of peripheral blood, obtained from a patient treated with radiotherapy plus ipilimumab. The receptors here all came from a human donor with non-small cell lung cancer who had a partial response to radiotherapy plus ipilimumab. Each CDR3 is given without its conserved first and last residue.

v_gene	CDR3aa
TRBV10-1	ASSVWREAGELF
TRBV7-7	ASSLAPREETQY
TRBV7-9	ASSKDTGGTSYEQY
TRBV18	ASSLEGGNTGELF
TRBV16	ASSQTNSGITAGQPQH
TRBV18	ASSLPGLAGPLEQF
TRBV6-5	ASSYGQGSRPYGYT
TRBV5-1	ASSLVGGPAASKETQY
TRBV2	ASTPGDRDKNTQY
TRBV5-4	ASSLAGDRRYGYT
TRBV18	ASSPPDLGLSSRT
TRBV18	ASSMGQGTSSLGGYT
TRBV18	ASSPQGDSPLH
TRBV19	ASTRGQGTSFNYGYT
TRBV7-9	ASSPPGYGTDTQY
TRBV7-2	ASSFRDSGFDIQY
TRBV7-3	ASSLRRGGATDTQY
TRBV14	ASSQVAGGPVEQF
TRBV7-9	ASSLGTGSYNEQF
TRBV10-3	AISESVGAEAF
TRBV5-1	ASSLGQGVNTEAF
TRBV7-8	ASSLVRASGRGVYNEQF
TRBV9	ASSGGYRDTTGGYT
TRBV5-1	ASSGGLAGVTDTQY
TRBV11-3	ASSLAHSETQY
TRBV7-2	ASSPRSHEQY
TRBV30	AWRTQTDYKYGYT
TRBV7-2	ASSEGQGVGYGYT
TRBV9	ASSRSRASYPYEQY
TRBV7-9	ASSFSGAGTRETQY
TRBV6-5	ASSYPVTGELF
TRBV6-1	ASSETGVAQY
TRBV6-1	ASSGQPDLNGYT
TRBV11-2	ASSLEVRTDTQY
TRBV10-2	ASSDRRGHEQF
TRBV18	ASSPLSAGGRGQETQY
TRBV5-1	ASAYPGSSYEQY
TRBV29-1	SVEDRRSSYNEQF
TRBV6-1	ASSGPITRGRTEAF
TRBV15	ATSSTGPHQPQH